A selection of T cell receptor beta chains follows, all from one sample in a study of blood T cells in healthy people across ages. TCRdb ran MiXCR on the 5' RACE reads and lists one entry per CDR3 protein. The sample lists about 1,500,000 distinct CDR3 sequences, 25% to 30% occurring once. The sequencing input was blood. The receptors here all came from a woman in her 30s in good health. CDR3s include the opening cysteine and the closing phenylalanine or tryptophan. A D gene is named only where the DNA matches it firmly. Clone sizes are given selectively: once, few, many, or a class where the clone is expanded.

clone size,V gene,J gene,D gene,CDR3 length,CDR3 protein,CDR3 DNA
.,TRBV9,TRBJ1-1,.,14,CASSVGGGNSEAFF,TGTGCCAGCAGCGTCGGGGGCGGGAACTCTGAAGCTTTCTTT
.,TRBV7-9,TRBJ1-4,.,15,CASSAAARRNEKLFF,TGTGCCAGCAGTGCGGCAGCCCGGAGAAATGAAAAACTGTTTTTT
.,TRBV6-6,TRBJ1-1,.,12,CASSYRDGQAFF,TGTGCCAGCAGTTACCGGGACGGACAAGCTTTCTTT
many,TRBV12-3/TRBV12-4,TRBJ2-1,TRBD2,15,CASTRAGGDYNEQFF,TGTGCCAGCACCCGAGCGGGGGGCGATTACAATGAGCAGTTCTTC
few,TRBV7-3,TRBJ2-7,.,15,CASSPLGGGFYEQYF,TGTGCCAGCAGCCCCTTAGGGGGAGGATTCTACGAGCAGTACTTC
many,TRBV27,TRBJ2-5,.,13,CASSFRVQETQYF,TGTGCCAGCAGTTTTCGGGTCCAAGAGACCCAGTACTTC
.,TRBV6-1,TRBJ2-2,.,14,CASSADRNTGELFF,TGTGCCAGCAGTGCGGACAGGAACACCGGGGAGCTGTTTTTT
many,TRBV20-1,TRBJ2-7,.,14,CSAHAGRSSYEQYF,TGCAGTGCTCATGCGGGCCGGAGCTCCTACGAGCAGTACTTC
.,TRBV6-4,TRBJ2-3,TRBD2,15,CASSDSGSWGDTQYF,TGTGCCAGCAGTGACAGCGGGAGTTGGGGAGATACGCAGTATTTT
.,TRBV10-3,TRBJ1-1,.,19,CAISESGMGLQGGNTEAFF,TGTGCCATCAGTGAGTCTGGTATGGGACTTCAGGGAGGGAACACTGAAGCTTTCTTT
once,TRBV29-1,TRBJ1-1,TRBD1,11,CSVVRGLGAFF,TGCAGCGTGGTCAGGGGGTTAGGGGCTTTCTTT
few,TRBV27,TRBJ2-7,.,16,CASSPLPIFSYNEQYF,TGTGCCAGCAGTCCACTGCCGATTTTCTCCTACAATGAGCAGTACTTC
.,TRBV10-3,TRBJ2-1,.,11,CAIRGSGGQFF,TGTGCCATCAGGGGTAGCGGTGGGCAGTTCTTC
few,TRBV20-1,TRBJ2-3,.,15,CSARDPARARDTQYF,TGCAGTGCTAGAGACCCAGCAAGGGCGCGAGATACGCAGTATTTT
few,TRBV12-3/TRBV12-4,TRBJ2-7,.,13,CASSLLVENEQYF,TGTGCCAGCAGCCTCCTCGTGGAGAATGAGCAGTACTTC
.,TRBV20-1,TRBJ1-2,TRBD1,14,CSARPLRQGSGYTF,TGCAGTGCTAGACCCCTTAGACAGGGTAGTGGCTACACCTTC
few,TRBV15,TRBJ2-7,.,13,CATSTRSSYEQYF,TGTGCCACCAGCACCAGGAGCTCCTACGAGCAGTACTTC
.,TRBV7-9,TRBJ2-1,TRBD2,13,CASRQTSDNEQFF,TGTGCCAGCAGGCAAACTAGCGATAATGAGCAGTTCTTC
many,TRBV7-2,TRBJ2-5,.,15,CASSLAITGKGTQYF,TGTGCCAGCAGCTTAGCGATAACAGGGAAAGGGACCCAGTACTTC
.,TRBV4-3,TRBJ1-2,.,15,CAGSQGSSGGDGYTF,TGCGCTGGCAGCCAAGGATCAAGCGGGGGAGATGGCTACACCTTC
few,TRBV11-1,TRBJ2-5,TRBD2,14,CASSSSGYQETQYF,TGTGCCAGCAGCTCTAGCGGGTACCAAGAGACCCAGTACTTC
.,TRBV5-1,TRBJ1-2,.,15,CASSLDGQPNYGYTF,TGCGCCAGCAGCTTAGACGGACAGCCTAACTATGGCTACACCTTC
many,TRBV7-8,TRBJ1-4,.,13,CASTVSTNEKLFF,TGTGCCAGCACCGTGAGCACTAATGAAAAACTGTTTTTT
few,TRBV6-2/TRBV6-3,TRBJ1-1,.,14,CASSYVQGNTEAFF,TGTGCCAGCAGTTACGTACAGGGGAACACTGAAGCTTTCTTT